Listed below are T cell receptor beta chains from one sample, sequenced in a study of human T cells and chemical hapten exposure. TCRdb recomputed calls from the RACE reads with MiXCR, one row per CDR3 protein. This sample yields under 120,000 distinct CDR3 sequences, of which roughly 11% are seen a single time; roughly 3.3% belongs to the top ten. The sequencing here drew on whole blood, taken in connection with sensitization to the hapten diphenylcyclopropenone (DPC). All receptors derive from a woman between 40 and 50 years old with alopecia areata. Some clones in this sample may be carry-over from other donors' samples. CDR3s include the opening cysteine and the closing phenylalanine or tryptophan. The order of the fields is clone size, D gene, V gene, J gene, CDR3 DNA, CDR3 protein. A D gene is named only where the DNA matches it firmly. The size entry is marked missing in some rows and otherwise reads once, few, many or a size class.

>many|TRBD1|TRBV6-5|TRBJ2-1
TGTGCCAGCAGTCTCCGACAGGGTAGGAACGAGCAGTTCTTC
CASSLRQGRNEQFF
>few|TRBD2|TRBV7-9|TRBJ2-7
TGTGCCAGCAGCGCCCCGCCTGAGGGCGGGAGGACCCTCTCCTACGAGCAGTACTTC
CASSAPPEGGRTLSYEQYF
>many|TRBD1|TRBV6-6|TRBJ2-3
TGTGCCAGCAGTTACCCCCGGGGACAGGGGGACACAGATACGCAGTATTTT
CASSYPRGQGDTDTQYF
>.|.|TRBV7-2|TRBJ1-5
TGTGCCAGCAGCTTAGCGCCCCGGGGTAGCAATCAGCCCCAGCATTTT
CASSLAPRGSNQPQHF
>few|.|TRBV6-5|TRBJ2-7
TGTGCCAGCAATTCAGCACCCTACGAGCAGTACTTC
CASNSAPYEQYF
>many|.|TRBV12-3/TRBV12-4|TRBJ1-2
TGTGCCAGCAGTTTAGCCCAGGGCTACTATGGCTACACCTTC
CASSLAQGYYGYTF
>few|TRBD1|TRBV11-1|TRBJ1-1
TGTGCCAGCAGTCGGACTCCGGGACAGGGGGCCTTTGAAGCTTTCTTT
CASSRTPGQGAFEAFF
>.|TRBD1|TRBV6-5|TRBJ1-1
TGTGCCAGCAGCGCTCGGACAGGGAGTCTTGAAGCTTTCTTT
CASSARTGSLEAFF
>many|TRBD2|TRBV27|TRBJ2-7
TGTGCCAGCAGTTTCCGCGGGGGGAACGAGCAGTACTTC
CASSFRGGNEQYF
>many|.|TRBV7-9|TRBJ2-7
TGTGCCAGCAGCCGAACTACCTACGAGCAGTACTTC
CASSRTTYEQYF
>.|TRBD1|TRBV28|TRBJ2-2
TGTGCCAGCAGTTTAACAGGGGGCACCGGGGAGCTGTTTTTT
CASSLTGGTGELFF
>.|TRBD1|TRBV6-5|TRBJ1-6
TGTGCCAGCAGTTCTCGGGACAGGGTGTTTATCTATAATTCACCCCTCCACTTT
CASSSRDRVFIYNSPLHF
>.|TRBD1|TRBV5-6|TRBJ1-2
TGTGCCAGCGGCGGACAGGACGATACCTATGGCTACACCTTC
CASGGQDDTYGYTF
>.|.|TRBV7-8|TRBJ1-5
TGTGCCAGCAGCTTCACAGGGACTAGCAATCAGCCCCAGCATTTT
CASSFTGTSNQPQHF
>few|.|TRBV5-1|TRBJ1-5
TGCGCCAGCAGCTTGGAGACAGGCAATCAGCCCCAGCATTTT
CASSLETGNQPQHF
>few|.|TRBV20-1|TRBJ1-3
TGCAGTGCTAGAGATCGCAACTCTGGAAACACCATATATTTT
CSARDRNSGNTIYF
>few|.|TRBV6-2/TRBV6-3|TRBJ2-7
TGTGCCAGCAGTTACTCGCCGCGGGACCACTCCTACGAGCAGTACTTC
CASSYSPRDHSYEQYF
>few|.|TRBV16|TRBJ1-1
TGTGCCAGCGGTCAATGGCGGGGGGGGATCACTGAAGCTTTCTTT
CASGQWRGGITEAFF
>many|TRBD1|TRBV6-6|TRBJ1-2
TGTGCCAGCAGTTACGCCGACAGGGCCGATAACTATGGCTACACCTTC
CASSYADRADNYGYTF
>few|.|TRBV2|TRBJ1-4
TGTGCCAGCATCCTGGACCGCACAACTAATGAAAAACTGTTTTTT
CASILDRTTNEKLFF
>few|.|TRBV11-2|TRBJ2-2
TGTGCCAGCAGCTTAGATCCGAGGGCCGGGGAGCTGTTTTTT
CASSLDPRAGELFF
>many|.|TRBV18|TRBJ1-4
TGTGCCAGCTCACCATTAAGACTGGGAAACACCGCAACTAATGAAAAACTGTTTTTT
CASSPLRLGNTATNEKLFF
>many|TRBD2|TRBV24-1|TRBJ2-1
TGTGCCACCAGCCGTCTAGCGGGATCCAACAATGAGCAGTTCTTC
CATSRLAGSNNEQFF
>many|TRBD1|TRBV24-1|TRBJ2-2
TGTGCCACCAGTGGTGACAGGGGGCTCGAGGAGCTGTTTTTT
CATSGDRGLEELFF
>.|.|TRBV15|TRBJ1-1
TGTGCCACCAGCAGGGCGACCCTAGGGGGGGCTTTCTTT
CATSRATLGGAFF
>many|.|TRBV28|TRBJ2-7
TGTGCCAGCAGTCCTCAGGGTAGGGTCTACGAGCAGTACTTC
CASSPQGRVYEQYF
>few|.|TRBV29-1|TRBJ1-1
TGCAGCGCCTTAGGTAGTTTGAACACTGAAGCTTTCTTT
CSALGSLNTEAFF
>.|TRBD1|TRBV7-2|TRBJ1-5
TGTGCCAGCAGCTCCGGGACAGGGGCCCGTCAGCCCCAGCATTTT
CASSSGTGARQPQHF
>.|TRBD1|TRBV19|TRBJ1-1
TGTGCCAGTAGTCCCGGGACAGGGTTGACTGAAGCTTTCTTT
CASSPGTGLTEAFF
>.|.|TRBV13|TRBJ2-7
TGTGCCAGCAGCTACTACAAAGGGAACGAGCAGTACTTC
CASSYYKGNEQYF
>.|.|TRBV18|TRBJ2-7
TGTGCCAGCTCCTCAGGTCCCGGGGGCCTGGTGGAGCAGTACTTC
CASSSGPGGLVEQYF
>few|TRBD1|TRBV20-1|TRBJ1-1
TGCAGTGCTAGAGATTACAGGGGGCAGTCGGAAGCTTTCTTT
CSARDYRGQSEAFF
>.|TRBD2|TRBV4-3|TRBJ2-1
TGCGCCAGCAGCCCAGGACTAGCGGGAGTTTACAATGAGCAGTTCTTC
CASSPGLAGVYNEQFF
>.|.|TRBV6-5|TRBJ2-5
TGTGCCAGCTCAACGGTGGAGACCCAGTACTTC
CASSTVETQYF
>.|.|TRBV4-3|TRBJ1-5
TGCGCCAGCAGCCAAGGGGTTCAAAGAAATCAGCCCCAGCATTTT
CASSQGVQRNQPQHF
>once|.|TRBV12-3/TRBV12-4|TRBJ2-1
TGTGCCAGCAGTTCTACCCGGGGGAGGGGGGCGACCTACAATGAGCAGTTCTTC
CASSSTRGRGATYNEQFF
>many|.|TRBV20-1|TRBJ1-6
TGCAGTGTTACGGGAAGCTCCTATAATTCACCCCTCCACTTT
CSVTGSSYNSPLHF
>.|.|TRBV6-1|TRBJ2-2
TGTGCCAGCAGTGCCGTACCCACCGGGGAGCTGTTTTTT
CASSAVPTGELFF
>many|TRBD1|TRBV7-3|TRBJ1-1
TGTGCCAGCAGCTCGGACAGGGGATTGACTGAAGCTTTCTTT
CASSSDRGLTEAFF
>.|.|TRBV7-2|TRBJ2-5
TGTGCCAGCACCAAACCACGAGAGACCCAGTACTTC
CASTKPRETQYF
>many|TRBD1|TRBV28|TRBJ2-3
TGTGCCAGCGGACCCGGGACAGTCAGCACAGATACGCAGTATTTT
CASGPGTVSTDTQYF
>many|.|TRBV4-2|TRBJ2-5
TGTGCCAGCAGCCTAACTAGAGACAGGAAAGAGACCCAGTACTTC
CASSLTRDRKETQYF
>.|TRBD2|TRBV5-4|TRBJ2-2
TGTGCCAGCAGCCCTAGCGGGACAAGTACCGGGGAGCTGTTTTTT
CASSPSGTSTGELFF
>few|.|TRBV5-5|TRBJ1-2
TGTGCCAGCAGCGGGAGTGGGATATGGGTCCAAGGAGGAAACTATGGCTACACCTTC
CASSGSGIWVQGGNYGYTF
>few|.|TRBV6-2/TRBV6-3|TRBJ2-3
TGTGCCAGCAGTTTGGAGCGGGTAAACGACAGGATCACAGATACGCAGTATTTT
CASSLERVNDRITDTQYF
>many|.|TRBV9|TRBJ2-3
TGTGCCAGCAGCCGAGGACTACTGTATACGCAGTATTTT
CASSRGLLYTQYF
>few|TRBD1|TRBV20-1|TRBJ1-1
TGCAGTGCTAGAGATCTTGACAGGGGCACTGAAGCTTTCTTT
CSARDLDRGTEAFF
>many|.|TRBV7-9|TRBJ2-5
TGTGCCAGCAGCCTAGGACCCTCCAGAGCAGAGACCCAGTACTTC
CASSLGPSRAETQYF
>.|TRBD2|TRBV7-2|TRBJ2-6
TGTGCCAGCAGCTTAGCGGTTATAGCGGGAGCTGGGGCCAACGTCCTGACTTTC
CASSLAVIAGAGANVLTF
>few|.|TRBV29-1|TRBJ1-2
TGCAGCGTATCAGGAGGAGGCTATGGCTACACCTTC
CSVSGGGYGYTF
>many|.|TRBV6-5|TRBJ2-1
TGTGCCAGCAGTCACGCACCCCCGGGCCATGAGCAGTTCTTC
CASSHAPPGHEQFF
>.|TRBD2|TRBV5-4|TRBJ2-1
TGTGCCAGCAGCTTGGCCGGCGGGGGGGCCGCTAGGAATGAGCAGTTCTTC
CASSLAGGGAARNEQFF
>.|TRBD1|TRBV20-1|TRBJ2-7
TGCAGTGCTAGAGCGACAGGGGGGTCCTACGAGCAGTACTTC
CSARATGGSYEQYF
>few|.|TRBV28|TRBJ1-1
TGTGCCACCACGGGGGGGGCGAAGGCTATGAACACTGAAGCTTTCTTT
CATTGGAKAMNTEAFF
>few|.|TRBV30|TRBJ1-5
TGTGCCTGGAGCGACGGTAGCAATCAGCCCCAGCATTTT
CAWSDGSNQPQHF
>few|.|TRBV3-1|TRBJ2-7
TGTGCCAGCAGACACGGGTCCGGGAGCTACGAGCAGTACTTC
CASRHGSGSYEQYF
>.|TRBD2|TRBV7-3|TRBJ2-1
TGTGCCAGCAGTCCGGCGCGGGGGAGCTCCTACAATGAGCAGTTCTTC
CASSPARGSSYNEQFF